This passage covers 18 T cell receptor beta chains from one sample sequenced in a study of neurological immune-mediated disorders. TCRdb reprocessed the 5' RACE reads via MiXCR and lists one record per CDR3 protein. This table holds approximately 85,000 distinct CDR3 sequences, around 13% found once. Time point described: longitudinal time-point 2. The sample taken for sequencing was PBMCs. Receptors were obtained from a female donor with HTLV-1-associated myelopathy (HAM/TSP).

This clonotype came up many times. The chain has TRBV5-1 and TRBJ2-1, with no clear D. Germline V gene lookup returns CDR1 SGHRS and CDR2 YFSETQ. Trimming pared 5 bases from V and 5 bases from J, leaving 5 bases between. This CDR3 has 11 amino acids. CDR3: CASSIHNEQFF. The CDR3 region has the DNA TGCGCCAGCAGTATCCACAATGAGCAGTTCTTC.

In its sample, this clonotype was seen once. V usage is TRBV5-1 and J usage is TRBJ2-1; 13 bases align to TRBD2. The trim removed 4 bases at V and 7 bases at J, leaving 2 bases unmatched. Germline V CDR1 and CDR2: SGHRS, YFSETQ. The CDR3 has 14 residues. CDR3 sequence reads: CASSEGLAGNEQFF. As DNA, the CDR3 is TGCGCCAGCAGCGAGGGACTAGCGGGGAATGAGCAGTTCTTC.

This clonotype was seen many times. The chain carries TRBV28 and TRBJ2-2; TRBD1 aligns across 9 bases. Germline V lookup: CDR1 MDHEN, CDR2 SYDVKM. The J segment lost 6 bases and the V segment lost 6 bases, leaving 17 bases of the junction unmatched. The CDR3 totals 18 residues. Here the CDR3 reads CASRRRAAGTGIAGELFF. Here the CDR3 DNA reads TGTGCCAGCAGGAGGAGGGCGGCCGGGACAGGGATCGCCGGGGAGCTGTTTTTT.

This clonotype was seen a few times. The chain employs TRBV6-5 and TRBJ1-1, with D hard to call. The CDR3 consists of 17 residues. Deletions cut 0 bases from V and 4 bases from J, with 18 bases between. The germline V gene has CDR1 MNHEY and CDR2 SVGAGI. The CDR3 DNA reads as TGTGCCAGCAGTTACTCGGAATTTTGGGCCCGCGGCACTGAAGCTTTCTTT. Amino acid sequence: CASSYSEFWARGTEAFF.

Many counts were recorded for this clonotype. This CDR3 is CSGAERGFPDTQYF. CDR3 sequence (DNA): TGCAGCGGTGCTGAGCGGGGGTTTCCAGATACGCAGTATTTT. The chain joins TRBV29-1 to TRBJ2-3; 8 nucleotides match TRBD2. This CDR3 spans 14 amino acids. Trimming took 7 bases from V and 4 from J; bases not matched to a gene: 10. CDR1 and CDR2 (germline): SQVTM, ANQGSEA.

This clonotype was counted a few times. This chain connects TRBV18 to TRBJ2-7; 8 bases agree with TRBD1. This CDR3 has 18 residues. CDR1 is KGHSH, CDR2 LQKENI, per germline. Losses at the gene ends were 3 bases for V and 5 bases for J; bases not matched to a gene: 18. In nucleotides, the CDR3 is TGTGCCAGCTCACCTAAATCTTCTGGGAGGACAGGGCTCAACGAGCAGTACTTC. Translation: CASSPKSSGRTGLNEQYF. Filled out from reference TRBV18 and TRBJ2-7, the complete variable domain reads NAGVMQNPRHLVRRRGQEARLRCSPMKGHSHVYWYRQLPEEGLKFMVYLQKENIIDESGMPKERFSAEFPKEGPSILRIQQVVRGDSAAYFCASSPKSSGRTGLNEQYFGPGTRLTVT.

In its sample, this clonotype was seen many times. This sequence joins TRBV7-2 and TRBJ2-3; the match to TRBD2 covers 8 bases. The V and J ends lost 5 bases and 6 bases, in that order; junction bases with no gene match: 10. Per germline, CDR1 SGHTA and CDR2 FQGNSA. The CDR3 loop spans 15 amino acids. The CDR3 loop is CASSPNSGSFDTQYF. The CDR3, as DNA: TGTGCCAGCAGCCCAAACAGCGGGAGTTTCGATACGCAGTATTTT. Full variable domain (remainder filled in from reference TRBV7-2 and TRBJ2-3): GAGVSQSPSNKVTEKGKDVELRCDPISGHTALYWYRQSLGQGLEFLIYFQGNSAPDKSGLPSDRFSAERTGGSVSTLTIQRTQQEDSAVYLCASSPNSGSFDTQYFGPGTRLTVL.

This clonotype was detected many times. This chain joins TRBV7-9 and TRBJ2-3; 11 bases map to TRBD2. Germline CDR1 reads SEHNR; CDR2 reads FQNEAQ (reference sequence). With 5 bases clipped from V and 0 bases from J, the junction kept 4 bases outside the gene matches. CDR3 length: 16 residues. CDR3 region: CASSARLAGSTDTQYF. In DNA, the CDR3 is TGTGCCAGCAGCGCACGACTAGCGGGGAGCACAGATACGCAGTATTTT.

This clonotype was picked up many times. The chain uses TRBV9 and TRBJ2-4, with D possibly matching TRBD2 (5 bases). Germline lookup yields CDR1 SGDLS and CDR2 YYNGEE. V was cut by 0 bases and J by 1 base, with 8 bases left in between. This CDR3 has 15 amino acids. In nucleotides, the CDR3 is TGTGCCAGCAGCGTAGCCGAGGGTGCCAAAAACATTCAGTACTTC. Translated: CASSVAEGAKNIQYF.

Many counts were recorded for this clonotype. The chain joins TRBV5-6 to TRBJ2-1; TRBD1 might be the D (5 bases). The CDR3 sequence is 16 residues long. Germline loops: CDR1 SGHDT, CDR2 YYEEEE. V dropped 2 bases and J dropped 6 bases, with 18 bases sitting between them. CDR3 in DNA: TGTGCCAGCAGCTTCCTAACTTACAGGCTGTTCAATGAGCAGTTCTTC. It specifies CASSFLTYRLFNEQFF.

This clonotype was counted at least ten times. The genes are TRBV12-3 or TRBV12-4 and TRBJ1-2, with TRBD1 as a possible D gene (5 bases). V lost 1 base to trimming and J lost 3 bases, with 12 bases between them. CDR3 length equals 15 residues. The CDR3 protein is CASSLEGHRYYGYTF. CDR3 coding DNA: TGTGCCAGCAGTTTAGAGGGGCACAGATACTATGGCTACACCTTC.

The sample holds many counts of this clonotype. The chain joins TRBV2 to TRBJ1-1; no clear D gene. The CDR3 length is 11 residues. Germline V lookup: CDR1 SNHLY, CDR2 FYNNEI. V dropped 7 bases and J dropped 3 bases, with 6 bases sitting between them. The CDR3 DNA reads TGTGCCAGCAAAAGGGACACTGAAGCTTTCTTT. Its protein is CASKRDTEAFF.

This clonotype was counted at least ten times. In DNA, the CDR3 is TGTGCCAGCAGTTATTTTGAGCGGGGGGGCCGGAATGAGCAGTTCTTC. Translated: CASSYFERGGRNEQFF. This chain connects TRBV6-9 to TRBJ2-1, with TRBD2 matching 10 bases. The CDR3 loop spans 16 amino acids. V was clipped by 1 base and J by 7 bases; unmatched bases: 7. The germline gives CDR1 MNHGY, CDR2 SVAAGI.

This clonotype appeared a few times. The rearrangement links TRBV20-1 to TRBJ1-2; D might be TRBD1 (5 bases). Per germline, CDR1 DFQATT and CDR2 SNEGSKA (reference sequence). This CDR3 is 12 amino acids long. Trimming removed 0 bases from V and 8 bases from J, with 10 bases in between. Here the CDR3 DNA reads TGCAGTGCTAGAGATTGGGGGATCGGCTACACCTTC. It encodes CSARDWGIGYTF.

This clonotype was recorded many times. The V and J genes are TRBV10-3 and TRBJ2-4; 9 nucleotides match TRBD2. This CDR3 comprises 18 residues. Germline CDR1 and CDR2: ENHRY and SYGVKD. The V segment lost 3 bases and the J segment 2 bases; nucleotides outside the gene matches: 11. The CDR3 bases are TGTGCCATCAGTGATCGTTCGAGCGGGGGGCTGACCAAAAACATTCAGTACTTC. Protein sequence: CAISDRSSGGLTKNIQYF.

This clonotype was seen only a few times. This sequence joins TRBV12-3 or TRBV12-4 and TRBJ2-7; D might be TRBD1 (6 bases). Trimming left V 4 bases short and J 3 bases short, with 10 bases between. This CDR3 region has 13 residues. The DNA for the CDR3 is TGTGCCAGCAGTTACACAGGGTTCTACGAGCAGTACTTC. Its translation: CASSYTGFYEQYF.

The sample holds many counts of this clonotype. CDR3 in amino acids: CASSQDSGLSTDTQYF. CDR3 coding DNA: TGTGCCAGCAGCCAAGATTCAGGGCTTTCCACAGATACGCAGTATTTT. The rearrangement links TRBV4-2 to TRBJ2-3; TRBD1 might be the D (5 bases). The CDR3 extends over 16 amino acids. In germline, CDR1 is LGHNA, CDR2 YNFKEQ. V was trimmed by 0 bases and J by 2 bases, leaving 12 bases between them.

In this sample, this clonotype turned up a few times. The chain has TRBV18 and TRBJ2-3; 8 nucleotides agree with TRBD1. Germline V gene data show CDR1 as KGHSH and CDR2 as LQKENI. V lost 5 bases, J lost 0 bases, and 4 bases stayed unmatched. CDR3 length equals 15 residues. Written as DNA, the CDR3 is TGTGCCAGCTCAGCTCGGGACAGGAGCACAGATACGCAGTATTTT. As protein: CASSARDRSTDTQYF.